The 13 T cell receptor beta chains below were found in one sample sequenced in a study of T cell repertoires in cytomegalovirus infection. For these receptors, no antigen is known. A single record per CDR3 protein comes from TCRdb applying MiXCR to the reads. The sample yields under 150,000 distinct CDR3 sequences, 30% seen once. The sample here was CD8+ T cells from cultured PBMCs, taken from culture after CMV antigen stimulation. These receptors were collected from a human donor in good health (CMV status not recorded). Some clones in this sample may be carry-over from other donors' samples.

There are many counts of this clonotype. The chain employs TRBV6-2 or TRBV6-3 and TRBJ1-5; 8 bases line up with TRBD1. The germline gives CDR1 MNHEY, CDR2 SVGEGT. The J segment lost 4 bases and the V segment lost 6 bases, leaving 5 bases of the junction unmatched. This CDR3 spans 14 amino acids. The CDR3 spells CASSLGQGNQPQHF. The CDR3 DNA sequence: TGTGCCAGCAGCCTCGGACAGGGTAATCAGCCCCAGCATTTT.

At least ten counts were recorded for this clonotype. This chain links TRBV7-8 with TRBJ1-5; D is unresolved. Trimming cost V 5 bases and J 5 bases, with 7 bases left between them. The CDR3 length is 12 residues. CDR1 and CDR2 (germline): SGHVS, FQNEAQ. CDR3 DNA sequence: TGTGCCAGCAGCGGCACAGATCAGCCCCAGCATTTT. This gives the protein CASSGTDQPQHF.

The CDR3 DNA reads TGCGCCAGCAGTTATGACCTGCAGGGAGGTTCCTACGAGCAGTACTTC. Translated: CASSYDLQGGSYEQYF. The chain recombines TRBV5-1 with TRBJ2-7; TRBD2 might be the D (6 bases). Trimming took 5 bases from V and 1 from J, leaving 19 bases between them. CDR1 is SGHRS, CDR2 YFSETQ, per germline. The CDR3 spans 16 residues.

This clonotype turned up a few times. V gene TRBV5-6 combines with J gene TRBJ1-1; TRBD1 agrees at 7 bases. Trimming removed 4 bases from V and 6 bases from J; junction bases left unmatched: 12. The germline CDR1 and CDR2 sequences are SGHDT and YYEEEE. The CDR3 spans 15 residues. For the CDR3, the DNA is TGTGCCAGCAGCCCTGCTAGGGACAGCCCCCCTGAAGCTTTCTTT. Translating it yields CASSPARDSPPEAFF.

V gene TRBV6-2 or TRBV6-3 combines with J gene TRBJ2-1; D not certain. Trimming shortened V by 8 bases and J by 6 bases, and 11 bases separated the two germline ends. This CDR3 contains 12 residues. From germline, CDR1 is MNHEY and CDR2 SVGEGT. The CDR3 spells CASALFSNEQFF. DNA of the CDR3: TGTGCCAGCGCCCTGTTCAGCAATGAGCAGTTCTTC.

V usage is TRBV3-1 and J usage is TRBJ2-1; either TRBD1 or TRBD2 may fit D (6 bases each). The CDR3 runs to 17 residues. From germline, CDR1 is LGHDT and CDR2 YNNKEL (reference sequence). V lost 1 base to trimming and J lost 3 bases, with 16 bases between them. DNA for the CDR3: TGTGCCAGCAGCCAAGTCGGGCCGGGGGCGTTCTACAATGAGCAGTTCTTC. It codes for CASSQVGPGAFYNEQFF.

This chain connects TRBV6-1 to TRBJ2-1; D gene ambiguous. Per the germline V gene, CDR1 is MNHNS and CDR2 is SASEGT. Trimming removed 7 bases from V and 0 bases from J, with 7 bases in between. This CDR3 region has 13 residues. CDR3 region: CASTRSSYNEQFF. CDR3 in DNA: TGTGCCAGCACACGGAGCTCCTACAATGAGCAGTTCTTC.

This clonotype was detected once. This sequence joins TRBV19 and TRBJ2-1; 9 positions agree with TRBD2. Trimming at V came to 1 base and at J to 10 bases, leaving 8 bases not matched to a gene. The CDR3 is made up of 15 amino acids. Germline-derived CDR1 and CDR2 are LNHDA and SQIVND (reference sequence). The CDR3 DNA sequence: TGTGCCAGTAGTATAGCCGGGACTAGCTCGGAGGAGCAGTTCTTC. It codes for CASSIAGTSSEEQFF.

This clonotype was counted only a few times. V is TRBV5-5 and J is TRBJ2-3; TRBD2 matches at 15 bases. With V trimmed by 4 bases and J by 1 base, 4 bases remained unmatched. The germline CDR1 and CDR2 sequences are SGHKS and YYEKEE (reference sequence). The CDR3 has 17 amino acids. The CDR3 DNA reads TGTGCCAGCAGCCCCGGACTAGCGGGGGGGGGCACAGATACGCAGTATTTT. It is translated as CASSPGLAGGGTDTQYF.

This clonotype was seen only a few times. The chain uses TRBV7-6 and TRBJ2-7, with TRBD1 matching over 9 bases. Losses at the gene ends were 0 bases for V and 2 bases for J; bases not matched to a gene: 2. The CDR3 is made up of 15 amino acids. Germline CDR1 is SGHVS and CDR2 is FNYEAQ. CDR3 sequence: CASSLATGGPYEQYF. In DNA form, the CDR3 reads TGTGCCAGCAGCTTAGCGACAGGGGGGCCCTACGAGCAGTACTTC.

The chain is built from TRBV14 and TRBJ1-2; weak D call: TRBD1 (5 bases). Trimming took 4 bases from V and 5 from J, leaving 14 bases between them. CDR1 SGHDN and CDR2 FVKESK come from the germline V gene. The length of the CDR3 is 14 residues. CDR3 nucleotides: TGTGCCAGCAGCCCCCGGGACCGAATGTATGGCTACACCTTC. Its translation is CASSPRDRMYGYTF.

This clonotype is medium-sized (0.01 to 0.1%). The chain combines TRBV6-1 with TRBJ1-1, with 7 bases matching TRBD1. V was pared by 5 bases and J by 0 bases, with 12 bases of the junction left unmatched. The CDR3 covers 17 residues. The germline gives CDR1 MNHNS, CDR2 SASEGT. The CDR3 reads CASSTNRGEMMNTEAFF. The CDR3 coding sequence is TGTGCCAGCAGTACCAACAGGGGAGAGATGATGAACACTGAAGCTTTCTTT.

This clonotype was recorded at least ten times. The V call is TRBV6-1, the J call TRBJ2-1, with D hard to call. The CDR3 length is 13 residues. The germline V gene encodes CDR1 MNHNS and CDR2 SASEGT. V shed 5 bases and J shed 4 bases, with 9 bases lying between them. In DNA form, the CDR3 reads TGTGCCAGCAGTCAGGTGCTTTACAATGAGCAGTTCTTC. Protein sequence: CASSQVLYNEQFF.